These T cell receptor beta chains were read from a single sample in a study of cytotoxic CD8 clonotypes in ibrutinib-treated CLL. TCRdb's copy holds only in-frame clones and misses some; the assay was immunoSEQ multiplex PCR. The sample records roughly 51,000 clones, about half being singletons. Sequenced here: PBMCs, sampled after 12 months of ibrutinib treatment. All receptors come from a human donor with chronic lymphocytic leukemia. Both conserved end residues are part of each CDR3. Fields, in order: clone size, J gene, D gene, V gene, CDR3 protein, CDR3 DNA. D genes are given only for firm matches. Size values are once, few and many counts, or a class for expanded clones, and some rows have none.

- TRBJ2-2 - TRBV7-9 CASSGRQNTGELFF TGTGCCAGCAGCGGGCGACAGAACACCGGGGAGCTGTTTTTT
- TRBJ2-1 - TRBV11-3 CASSPTGPEDEQFF TGTGCCAGCAGCCCCACCGGACCCGAAGATGAGCAGTTCTTC
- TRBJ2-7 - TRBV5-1 CASSGLGVSYEQYF TGCGCCAGCAGTGGCCTAGGCGTTTCCTACGAGCAGTACTTC
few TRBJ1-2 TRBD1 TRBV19 CASSPGQSYGYTF TGTGCCAGTAGTCCGGGACAGAGCTATGGCTACACCTTC
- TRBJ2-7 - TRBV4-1 CASSKDRAYEQYF TGCGCCAGCAGCAAGGACAGAGCCTACGAGCAGTACTTC
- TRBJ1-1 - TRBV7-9 CASSLERGEAFF TGTGCCAGCAGTTTAGAACGGGGTGAAGCTTTCTTT
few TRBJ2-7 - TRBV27 CASSYQGPYEQYF TGTGCCAGCAGCTATCAGGGGCCCTACGAGCAGTACTTC
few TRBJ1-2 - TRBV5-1 CASSLDSYGYTF TGCGCCAGCAGCTTGGACAGTTATGGCTACACCTTC
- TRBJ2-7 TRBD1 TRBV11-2 CASSFGRGQEQYF TGTGCCAGCAGCTTTGGCAGGGGGCAAGAGCAGTACTTC
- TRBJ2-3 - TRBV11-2 CASSLDPGPADTQYF TGTGCCAGCAGCTTAGACCCGGGACCCGCCGATACGCAGTATTTT
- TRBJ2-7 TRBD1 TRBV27 CATSGTGGNEQYF TGTGCCACCTCCGGGACAGGGGGTAACGAGCAGTACTTC
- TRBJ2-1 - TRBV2 CASSGPADPSFVGNEQFF TGTGCCAGCAGTGGCCCAGCGGACCCCTCCTTTGTAGGAAATGAGCAGTTCTTC
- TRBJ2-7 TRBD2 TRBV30 CAWKYGELAGNEQYF TGTGCCTGGAAATACGGAGAGCTAGCGGGAAACGAGCAGTACTTC
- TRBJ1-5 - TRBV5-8 CASSWGNQPQHF TGTGCCAGCAGCTGGGGCAATCAGCCCCAGCATTTT
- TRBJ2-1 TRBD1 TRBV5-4 CASSSSDRGNEQFF TGTGCCAGCAGCTCCTCGGACAGGGGCAATGAGCAGTTCTTC
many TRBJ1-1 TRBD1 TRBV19 CASSRGQTWGLNTEAFF TGTGCCAGTAGTAGGGGACAGACATGGGGTCTGAACACTGAAGCTTTCTTT
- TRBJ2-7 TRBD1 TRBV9 CASSVALGQGDGYEQYF TGTGCCAGCAGCGTAGCCCTGGGACAGGGGGACGGTTACGAGCAGTACTTC
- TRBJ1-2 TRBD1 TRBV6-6 CASKGTENNYGYTF TGTGCCAGCAAGGGGACAGAAAATAACTATGGCTACACCTTC
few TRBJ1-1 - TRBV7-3 CASSLTRSTEAFF TGTGCCAGCAGCTTAACGAGGAGCACTGAAGCTTTCTTT
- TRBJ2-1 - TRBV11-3 CASSLDGNSYNEQFF TGTGCCAGCAGCTTAGACGGGAACTCCTACAATGAGCAGTTCTTC
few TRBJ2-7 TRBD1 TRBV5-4 CASRSGTAYEQYF TGTGCCAGCAGGTCCGGGACAGCCTACGAGCAGTACTTC
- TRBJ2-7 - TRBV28 CASSPGSPYEQYF TGTGCCAGCAGTCCGGGGTCCCCCTACGAGCAGTACTTC
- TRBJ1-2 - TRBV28 CASSLPGRENYGYTF TGTGCCAGCAGTTTGCCTGGCAGGGAGAACTATGGCTACACCTTC
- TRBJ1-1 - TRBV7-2 CASSPATGYTEAFF TGTGCCAGCAGCCCAGCTACGGGTTACACTGAAGCTTTCTTT
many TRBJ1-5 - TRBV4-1 CASSHSRDRNSNQPQHF TGCGCCAGCAGCCATTCCAGGGATAGGAATAGCAATCAGCCCCAGCATTTT
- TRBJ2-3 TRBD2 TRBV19 CASSPLGLAGVTDTQYF TGTGCCAGTAGCCCGCTTGGACTAGCGGGAGTCACAGATACGCAGTATTTT
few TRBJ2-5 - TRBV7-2 CASSFNSVRETQYF TGTGCCAGCAGCTTTAACTCCGTCCGGGAGACCCAGTACTTC
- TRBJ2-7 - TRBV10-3 CAISEATGKGHLYEQYF TGTGCCATCAGTGAGGCAACAGGGAAGGGTCACCTCTACGAGCAGTACTTC
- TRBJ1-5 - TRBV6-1 CASSTSLISQPQHF TGTGCCAGCAGTACCTCACTGATCTCTCAGCCCCAGCATTTT
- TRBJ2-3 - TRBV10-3 CAISGTDTQYF TGTGCCATCAGTGGCACAGATACGCAGTATTTT
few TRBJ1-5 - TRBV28 CASSYPRAGGNQPQHF TGTGCCAGCAGTTACCCCAGGGCCGGGGGCAATCAGCCCCAGCATTTT
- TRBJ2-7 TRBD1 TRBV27 CASSSGTGHYEQYF TGTGCCAGCAGTTCGGGGACAGGGCACTACGAGCAGTACTTC
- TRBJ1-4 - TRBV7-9 CASSLAVRAPKLFF TGTGCCAGCAGCTTAGCCGTCAGGGCCCCTAAACTGTTTTTT
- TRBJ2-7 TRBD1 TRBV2 CASSYRGPYEQYF TGTGCCAGCAGCTACAGGGGGCCCTACGAGCAGTACTTC
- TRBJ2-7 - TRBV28 CASMTPGHLVSYEQYF TGTGCCAGCATGACGCCCGGACACTTAGTTTCCTACGAGCAGTACTTC
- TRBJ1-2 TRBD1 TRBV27 CASSPGTGSYGYTF TGTGCCAGCAGTCCGGGGACAGGGTCCTATGGCTACACCTTC
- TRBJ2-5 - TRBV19 CASSIAGETQYF TGTGCCAGTAGTATAGCGGGGGAGACCCAGTACTTC
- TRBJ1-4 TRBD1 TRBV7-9 CASSSGTGTNEKLFF TGTGCCAGCAGCTCCGGGACAGGTACTAATGAAAAACTGTTTTTT
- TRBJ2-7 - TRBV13 CASSLGSYEQYF TGTGCCAGCAGCTTAGGTTCCTACGAGCAGTACTTC
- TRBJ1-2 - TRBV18 CASSPRVGGQDGYTF TGTGCCAGCTCACCACGCGTCGGGGGGCAGGATGGCTACACCTTC
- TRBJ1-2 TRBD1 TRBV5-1 CASSGQGQLYGYTF TGCGCCAGCAGCGGGCAGGGACAGCTCTATGGCTACACCTTC
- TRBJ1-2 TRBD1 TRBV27 CASSLGQHYGYTF TGTGCCAGCAGTTTGGGACAGCACTATGGCTACACCTTC
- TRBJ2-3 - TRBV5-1 CASSPTADTQYF TGCGCCAGCAGCCCTACTGCGGATACGCAGTATTTT
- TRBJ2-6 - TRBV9 CASSPRSGANVLTF TGTGCCAGCAGCCCCCGATCGGGGGCCAACGTCCTGACTTTC